The T cell receptor (beta chain) described here comes from a study of PD-1 blockade in classical Hodgkin lymphoma. The study's findings and limits: By C4D1, diversity of CD4+ TCRs had risen significantly, whereas that of CD8+ TCRs had not. Newly diagnosed patients had baseline TCR diversity that was reportedly lower than that of healthy donors. Newly diagnosed and completely responding patients shared comparable baseline diversity.

TCRdb's copy holds only in-frame clones and misses some; the assay was immunoSEQ multiplex PCR. The repertoire holds around 8,400 clones, with 80% to 85% as singletons. CDR1 is MNHEY, CDR2 SMNVEV, per germline (reference sequence). This CDR3 is 17 amino acids long. The V and J ends lost 4 bases and 3 bases respectively, with 22 bases between them. With regard to this clone: Its antigen is currently unknown.

Time point described: cycle 4 day 1 (C4D1), after 6 weeks of nivolumab. Brentuximab vedotin exposure varied, and every patient relapsed after autologous stem cell transplantation. Negative selection with magnets was how CD8+ T cells were isolated from the thawed PBMCs. Best overall response was complete response, partial response or progressive disease in these relapsed/refractory classical Hodgkin lymphoma patients. This TCR was recovered from a human donor with classical Hodgkin lymphoma. The sample here was CD8+ T cells from blood, taken before the fourth cycle of nivolumab. The V gene is TRBV27, the J gene TRBJ2-7, with TRBD1 as a possible D gene (6 bases). CDR3 nucleotide sequence: TGTGCCAGCAGTTCCTCTTCCGGGACACCAAACGTCTACGAGCAGTACTTC. It codes for CASSSSSGTPNVYEQYF.